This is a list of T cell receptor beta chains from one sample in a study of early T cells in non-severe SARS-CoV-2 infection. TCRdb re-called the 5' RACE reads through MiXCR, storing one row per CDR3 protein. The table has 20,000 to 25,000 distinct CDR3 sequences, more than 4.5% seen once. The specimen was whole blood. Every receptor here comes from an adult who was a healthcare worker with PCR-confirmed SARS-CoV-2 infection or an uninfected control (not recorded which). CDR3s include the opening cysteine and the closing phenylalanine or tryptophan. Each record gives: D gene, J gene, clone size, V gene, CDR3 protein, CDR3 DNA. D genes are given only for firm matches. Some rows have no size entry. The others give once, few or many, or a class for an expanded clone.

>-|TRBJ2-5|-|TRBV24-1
CATSENEEWYF
TGTGCCACCAGTGAGAACGAGGAGTGGTACTTC
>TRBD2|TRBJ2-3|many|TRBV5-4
CASSLAGGRSDTQYF
TGTGCCAGCAGCCTAGCGGGAGGGCGATCAGATACGCAGTATTTT
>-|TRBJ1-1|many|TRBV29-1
CSVVGGRLNTEAFF
TGCAGCGTTGTGGGGGGAAGGTTGAACACTGAAGCTTTCTTT
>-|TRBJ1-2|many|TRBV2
CASSPTENYGYTF
TGTGCCAGCAGCCCGACAGAGAACTATGGCTACACCTTC
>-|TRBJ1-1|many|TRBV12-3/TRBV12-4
CASSHRPPEAFF
TGTGCCAGCAGTCATAGACCGCCCGAAGCTTTCTTT
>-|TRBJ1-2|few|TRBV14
CASSQDIGTAYGYTF
TGTGCCAGCAGCCAAGATATCGGGACGGCATATGGCTACACCTTC
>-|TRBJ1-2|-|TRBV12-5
CASGLAQGFSPYGYTF
TGTGCTAGTGGTTTGGCACAGGGATTCTCCCCCTATGGCTACACCTTC
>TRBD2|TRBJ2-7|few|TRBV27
CASSQRGLAVSYEQYF
TGTGCCAGCAGTCAGCGGGGACTAGCGGTCTCCTACGAGCAGTACTTC
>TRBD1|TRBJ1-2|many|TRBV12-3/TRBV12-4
CASIRGGDYGYTF
TGTGCCAGCATCAGGGGGGGAGACTATGGCTACACCTTC
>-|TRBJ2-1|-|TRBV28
CASRGTPSSYNEQFF
TGTGCCAGCAGGGGGACTCCCAGCTCCTACAATGAGCAGTTCTTC
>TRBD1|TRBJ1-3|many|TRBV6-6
CASSLRQGLGNTIYF
TGTGCCAGCAGTTTAAGACAGGGCCTAGGAAACACCATATATTTT
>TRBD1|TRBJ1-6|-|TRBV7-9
CASSITGDSPLHF
TGTGCCAGCAGCATTACAGGGGATTCACCCCTCCACTTT
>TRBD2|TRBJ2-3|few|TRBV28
CASRRPGLARYTDTQYF
TGTGCCAGCAGGAGACCGGGACTAGCGCGTTATACAGATACGCAGTATTTT
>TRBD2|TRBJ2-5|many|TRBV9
CASSVGGAQETQYF
TGTGCCAGCAGCGTCGGGGGGGCCCAAGAGACCCAGTACTTC
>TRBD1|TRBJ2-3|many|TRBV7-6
CASSPKRQGANTQYF
TGTGCCAGCAGCCCTAAGAGGCAGGGGGCAAATACGCAGTATTTT
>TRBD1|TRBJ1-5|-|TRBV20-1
CSARDSTAGGDLRQPQHF
TGCAGTGCTAGAGATTCCACCGCAGGGGGCGATTTGAGACAGCCCCAGCATTTT
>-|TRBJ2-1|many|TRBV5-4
CASSPQVLSSYNEQFF
TGTGCCAGCAGCCCGCAAGTCTTGAGCTCCTACAATGAGCAGTTCTTC
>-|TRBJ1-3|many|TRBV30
CAWTQAYGNTIYF
TGTGCCTGGACGCAGGCGTATGGAAACACCATATATTTT
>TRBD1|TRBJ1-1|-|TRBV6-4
CASRGQGTEAFF
TGTGCCAGCAGAGGACAGGGGACTGAAGCTTTCTTT
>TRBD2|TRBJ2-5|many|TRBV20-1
CSMALAGDPLETQYF
TGCAGTATGGCCCTAGCGGGGGACCCCTTAGAGACCCAGTACTTC
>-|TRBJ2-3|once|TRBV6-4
CASSRVFAADTQYF
TGTGCCAGCAGCCGGGTATTTGCCGCAGATACGCAGTATTTT
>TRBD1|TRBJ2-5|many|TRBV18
CASSPGQTGLQETQYF
TGTGCCAGCTCACCAGGACAGACAGGGCTACAAGAGACCCAGTACTTC